This is a list of T cell receptor beta chains from one sample in a study of T-cell memory formation after mild COVID-19. Each CDR3 protein gets one entry after TCRdb re-called the 5' RACE reads with MiXCR. The table lists about 190,000 distinct CDR3 sequences, about 16% of them singletons, with about 2.4% in the top ten. The material sequenced was PBMCs or a T cell subset sorted from them (not recorded which). Receptors originate from an adult woman who had mild COVID-19 (a few samples of this study predate the infection). Cell type and time point are not known. Each CDR3 is given with its conserved first and last residue. The D gene is left open where the match is weak. Clone size is not always given. Where it is, it says once, few, many or a class for expanded clones.

CDR3: CASSFQAGSSTDTQYF
DNA: TGCGCCAGCAGCTTCCAGGCGGGGTCAAGCACAGATACGCAGTATTTT
J: TRBJ2-3
D: NA
length: 16
V: TRBV5-1
size: NA

CDR3: CASSPSRGSLGGYTF
DNA: TGTGCCAGCAGCCCGAGTCGTGGCAGCCTGGGTGGCTACACCTTC
J: TRBJ1-2
D: NA
length: 15
V: TRBV7-2
size: NA

CDR3: CSVKLSLSGNTIYF
DNA: TGCAGCGTAAAGCTGTCCCTCTCTGGAAACACCATATATTTT
J: TRBJ1-3
D: NA
length: 14
V: TRBV29-1
size: few

CDR3: CASSLEGRGTQYF
DNA: TGTGCCAGCAGTTTAGAAGGGAGGGGTACGCAGTATTTT
J: TRBJ2-3
D: TRBD2
length: 13
V: TRBV12-3/TRBV12-4
size: few

CDR3: CASRRQTSSYEQYF
DNA: TGTGCCAGCAGACGACAGACGAGCTCCTACGAGCAGTACTTC
J: TRBJ2-7
D: NA
length: 14
V: TRBV12-3/TRBV12-4
size: NA

CDR3: CATSRESQQPQHF
DNA: TGTGCCACCAGCAGAGAAAGTCAGCAGCCCCAGCATTTT
J: TRBJ1-5
D: NA
length: 13
V: TRBV15
size: few

CDR3: CASSLDGRVGAEAFF
DNA: TGCGCCAGCAGCCTGGACGGGCGGGTCGGAGCTGAAGCTTTCTTT
J: TRBJ1-1
D: NA
length: 15
V: TRBV5-1
size: NA

CDR3: CASSQELGRDQPQHF
DNA: TGTGCCAGCAGCCAAGAACTGGGGAGAGACCAGCCCCAGCATTTT
J: TRBJ1-5
D: NA
length: 15
V: TRBV4-2
size: NA

CDR3: CASSLLDSYGYTF
DNA: TGTGCCAGCTCACTTTTAGACAGTTATGGCTACACCTTC
J: TRBJ1-2
D: NA
length: 13
V: TRBV18
size: NA

CDR3: CSADRGRDTEAFF
DNA: TGCAGTGCAGACCGAGGGAGGGACACTGAAGCTTTCTTT
J: TRBJ1-1
D: NA
length: 13
V: TRBV20-1
size: NA

CDR3: CASSNDGPYEQYF
DNA: TGTGCCAGCAGCAACGACGGCCCCTACGAGCAGTACTTC
J: TRBJ2-7
D: NA
length: 13
V: TRBV9
size: many

CDR3: CASSDQAGGETQYF
DNA: TGTGCCAGCAGCGACCAAGCGGGAGGAGAGACCCAGTACTTC
J: TRBJ2-5
D: TRBD2
length: 14
V: TRBV7-2
size: NA

CDR3: CASSMESYNEQFF
DNA: TGTGCCAGCAGCATGGAAAGCTACAATGAGCAGTTCTTC
J: TRBJ2-1
D: NA
length: 13
V: TRBV7-3
size: NA

CDR3: CASRDPGTIYGYTF
DNA: TGTGCCAGCAGAGACCCCGGGACGATCTATGGCTACACCTTC
J: TRBJ1-2
D: NA
length: 14
V: TRBV6-6
size: NA

CDR3: CASWGRSSEAFF
DNA: TGTGCCAGCTGGGGACGTTCCTCAGAAGCTTTCTTT
J: TRBJ1-1
D: NA
length: 12
V: TRBV7-2
size: NA

CDR3: CASSGGGLAGVGADTQYF
DNA: TGCGCCAGCAGCGGCGGGGGACTAGCGGGAGTTGGGGCAGATACGCAGTATTTT
J: TRBJ2-3
D: TRBD2
length: 18
V: TRBV5-1
size: few

CDR3: CASSPSPGFRGTDTQYF
DNA: TGTGCCAGCAGCCCCTCCCCAGGGTTCAGGGGCACAGATACGCAGTATTTT
J: TRBJ2-3
D: NA
length: 17
V: TRBV6-2/TRBV6-3
size: NA

CDR3: CASSLFSAAYEQYF
DNA: TGTGCCAGCAGCTTATTCTCAGCTGCCTACGAGCAGTACTTC
J: TRBJ2-7
D: NA
length: 14
V: TRBV7-2
size: NA

CDR3: CASSVRGYQAYGYTF
DNA: TGTGCCAGCAGTGTCAGGGGGTACCAAGCCTATGGCTACACCTTC
J: TRBJ1-2
D: TRBD1
length: 15
V: TRBV27
size: NA

CDR3: CASSSELTPRYNEQFF
DNA: TGCGCCAGCAGCTCCGAATTAACACCGCGCTACAATGAGCAGTTCTTC
J: TRBJ2-1
D: NA
length: 16
V: TRBV5-1
size: many

CDR3: CASSGPYNSPLHF
DNA: TGTGCCAGCAGCGGACCCTATAATTCACCCCTCCACTTT
J: TRBJ1-6
D: NA
length: 13
V: TRBV5-6
size: NA

CDR3: CASSPRQGMETQYF
DNA: TGTGCCAGCAGCCCTAGACAGGGAATGGAGACCCAGTACTTC
J: TRBJ2-5
D: TRBD1
length: 14
V: TRBV3-1
size: few

CDR3: CASSLSGVGNEQFF
DNA: TGTGCCAGCAGCTTAAGCGGGGTGGGGAATGAGCAGTTCTTC
J: TRBJ2-1
D: NA
length: 14
V: TRBV7-3
size: NA

CDR3: CASSIDRDRYEQYF
DNA: TGCGCCAGCAGCATTGACAGGGATCGATACGAGCAGTACTTC
J: TRBJ2-7
D: TRBD1
length: 14
V: TRBV5-1
size: few

CDR3: CASTPGQTINPQHF
DNA: TGTGCCAGTACCCCGGGACAGACAATCAATCCCCAGCATTTT
J: TRBJ1-5
D: TRBD1
length: 14
V: TRBV19
size: few

CDR3: CASSEETVSGNTIYF
DNA: TGTGCCAGCAGCGAAGAAACAGTCTCTGGAAACACCATATATTTT
J: TRBJ1-3
D: NA
length: 15
V: TRBV3-1
size: NA

CDR3: CASSFYRGPRRFPLHF
DNA: TGTGCCAGCAGTTTTTACCGGGGACCCCGGAGGTTCCCCCTCCACTTT
J: TRBJ1-6
D: NA
length: 16
V: TRBV27
size: NA

CDR3: CATSELRGNTGELFF
DNA: TGTGCCACCAGCGAGCTCAGGGGAAACACCGGGGAGCTGTTTTTT
J: TRBJ2-2
D: NA
length: 15
V: TRBV24-1
size: many

CDR3: CASSLVRANQPQHF
DNA: TGTGCCAGCAGCTTAGTCCGGGCCAATCAGCCCCAGCATTTT
J: TRBJ1-5
D: NA
length: 14
V: TRBV7-2
size: few

CDR3: CATSRDQLDTQYF
DNA: TGTGCCACCAGCAGAGACCAGTTGGATACGCAGTATTTT
J: TRBJ2-3
D: NA
length: 13
V: TRBV15
size: NA

CDR3: CASSSDSPGRNEQFF
DNA: TGTGCCAGCAGTTCTGACAGCCCAGGTAGGAATGAGCAGTTCTTC
J: TRBJ2-1
D: NA
length: 15
V: TRBV12-3/TRBV12-4
size: many

CDR3: CASRPGAVGEQFF
DNA: TGTGCCAGCAGACCGGGGGCGGTGGGTGAGCAGTTCTTC
J: TRBJ2-1
D: NA
length: 13
V: TRBV6-2/TRBV6-3
size: few

CDR3: CASSTTSGSSYNEQFF
DNA: TGTGCCAGCAGCACAACTAGCGGAAGCTCCTACAATGAGCAGTTCTTC
J: TRBJ2-1
D: TRBD2
length: 16
V: TRBV7-3
size: NA

CDR3: CATSDVRGWEQYF
DNA: TGTGCCACCAGTGATGTCAGGGGCTGGGAGCAGTACTTC
J: TRBJ2-7
D: NA
length: 13
V: TRBV24-1
size: few

CDR3: CASSLSWGGGTDTQYF
DNA: TGCGCCAGCAGCTTGTCGTGGGGCGGCGGCACAGATACGCAGTATTTT
J: TRBJ2-3
D: NA
length: 16
V: TRBV5-1
size: few

CDR3: CASSQVKGWHAF
DNA: TGTGCCAGCAGCCAAGTAAAAGGGTGGCATGCCTTC
J: TRBJ1-2
D: NA
length: 12
V: TRBV3-1
size: NA

CDR3: CASGLVGSTDTQYF
DNA: TGTGCCAGTGGACTGGTGGGTAGCACAGATACGCAGTATTTT
J: TRBJ2-3
D: NA
length: 14
V: TRBV7-9
size: few

CDR3: CSVELGQRNTEAFF
DNA: TGCAGCGTTGAACTCGGACAACGGAACACTGAAGCTTTCTTT
J: TRBJ1-1
D: NA
length: 14
V: TRBV29-1
size: NA

CDR3: CASSVGQGGFDEQFF
DNA: TGTGCCAGCAGCGTAGGTCAGGGGGGCTTCGATGAGCAGTTCTTC
J: TRBJ2-1
D: NA
length: 15
V: TRBV9
size: few

CDR3: CASSKDRGNSPLHF
DNA: TGTGCCAGCAGCAAGGACAGGGGTAATTCACCCCTCCACTTT
J: TRBJ1-6
D: TRBD1
length: 14
V: TRBV7-2
size: NA

CDR3: CASSPTGTVIRNEQFF
DNA: TGTGCCAGCAGCCCAACCGGAACTGTGATACGCAATGAGCAGTTCTTC
J: TRBJ2-1
D: NA
length: 16
V: TRBV3-1
size: few

CDR3: CATSSTGTVQYF
DNA: TGTGCCACCAGTTCCACTGGGACAGTACAGTACTTC
J: TRBJ2-7
D: TRBD1
length: 12
V: TRBV24-1
size: few

CDR3: CASSSMGRIYGYTF
DNA: TGTGCCAGCAGTTCGATGGGACGGATCTATGGCTACACCTTC
J: TRBJ1-2
D: NA
length: 14
V: TRBV12-3/TRBV12-4
size: many

CDR3: CATGSGTGELFF
DNA: TGTGCCACCGGTTCAGGCACCGGGGAGCTGTTTTTT
J: TRBJ2-2
D: NA
length: 12
V: TRBV7-3
size: NA

CDR3: CASSRGQGGITTEAFF
DNA: TGCGCCAGCAGCCGAGGACAGGGCGGAATAACGACTGAAGCTTTCTTT
J: TRBJ1-1
D: TRBD1
length: 16
V: TRBV5-1
size: few

CDR3: CASSLDPRGDCTF
DNA: TGTGCCAGCAGCTTAGATCCCAGGGGTGATTGCACCTTC
J: TRBJ1-2
D: NA
length: 13
V: TRBV7-2
size: few

CDR3: CASSFGAGEETQYF
DNA: TGCGCCAGCAGCTTTGGGGCAGGGGAAGAGACCCAGTACTTC
J: TRBJ2-5
D: NA
length: 14
V: TRBV5-1
size: few

CDR3: CASSLTIVGTGELFF
DNA: TGCGCCAGCAGCTTGACGATAGTGGGCACCGGGGAGCTGTTTTTT
J: TRBJ2-2
D: NA
length: 15
V: TRBV5-1
size: few

CDR3: CAISAGTRPTIEQFF
DNA: TGTGCCATCAGTGCCGGGACTAGACCTACCATTGAGCAGTTCTTC
J: TRBJ2-1
D: TRBD2
length: 15
V: TRBV10-3
size: few

CDR3: CAIRGRNTEAFF
DNA: TGTGCCATCAGGGGCCGAAACACTGAAGCTTTCTTT
J: TRBJ1-1
D: NA
length: 12
V: TRBV10-3
size: NA

CDR3: CASSLVLRADEQYF
DNA: TGTGCCAGCAGTTTGGTGCTCAGGGCAGACGAGCAGTACTTC
J: TRBJ2-7
D: NA
length: 14
V: TRBV28
size: few

CDR3: CASSLAPRWETQYF
DNA: TGTGCCAGCAGTTTAGCCCCGAGGTGGGAGACCCAGTACTTC
J: TRBJ2-5
D: NA
length: 14
V: TRBV12-3/TRBV12-4
size: NA